The rows below give T cell receptor beta chains drawn from one sample of a study of identical twins. From the 5' RACE reads, TCRdb called clonotypes with MiXCR, one entry per CDR3 protein. The sample lists around 370,000 distinct CDR3 sequences; 9% to 10% were seen once. The sample taken for sequencing was naive T cells sorted from blood. The receptors here all came from a woman aged 45-60 years in good health. Each CDR3 is given without its conserved first and last residue. A D gene is named only where the DNA matches it firmly.

d_call v_call cdr3_aa
TRBD2 TRBV29-1 SAEGTSGSSSYEQY
. TRBV18 ASSPLGRNTGELF
TRBD2 TRBV20-1 SARANRGLAGYNEQF
TRBD1 TRBV12-3/TRBV12-4 ASSFRTGFEKLF
. TRBV6-1 ASRSSPGSYNEQF
TRBD2 TRBV5-5 ASSLATGGHNEQF
. TRBV7-9 ASSLESDTEAF
. TRBV20-1 SARDPGRVVRETQY
. TRBV12-3/TRBV12-4 ASRLGLQPQH
TRBD2 TRBV5-1 ASSLEAGVGPNEQF
TRBD1 TRBV24-1 ATEDRGGTDTQY
TRBD1 TRBV6-2/TRBV6-3 AISQGAGELF
TRBD1 TRBV7-2 ASLHPGQGDTQY
. TRBV18 ASPPAPGVQETQY
TRBD1 TRBV12-3/TRBV12-4 ASSHLLDRDNEKLF
. TRBV19 ASSIVGGSPGELF
. TRBV24-1 ATSLGLNPTDTQY
. TRBV3-1 ASSQEVQSDEQF
. TRBV20-1 SARDLARIHNEQF
. TRBV27 ASSLSGRYTEAF
. TRBV24-1 ATSEPQGGQF
. TRBV11-2 ASSLDGSSNYGYT
. TRBV20-1 SAREGRMIEQY
TRBD2 TRBV7-9 ASSPSRGGKSYNEQF
. TRBV20-1 SARDFEAPPSKQY
. TRBV7-9 ASSLAQGQDTQY
TRBD1 TRBV3-1 ASSPGQGIPYEQY
. TRBV5-4 ASSLARGTQY
. TRBV20-1 SAREGAGDRTEAF
TRBD1 TRBV6-5 ASSMNRGMIFLNTEAF
TRBD1 TRBV5-1 ASSLYNRGSDGYT
. TRBV11-2 ASSPRLYTDTQY
TRBD2 TRBV20-1 SARARGGNIYEQY
. TRBV5-6 ASSLGPPPETQY
TRBD2 TRBV3-1 ASSQVSGLAGEGYNEQF
. TRBV7-9 ASSVGPSYTGELF
TRBD1 TRBV6-5 ASSYPNRGFYNEQF
. TRBV10-3 AISESIDPSNQPQH
TRBD1 TRBV12-3/TRBV12-4 ASSFGTAMNTEAF
. TRBV12-3/TRBV12-4 ASPGTTNTGELF
TRBD2 TRBV15 ATSRDTAGGPIQY
. TRBV7-6 ASSLSPEPYNEQF
. TRBV14 ASSQAAYQETQY
TRBD1 TRBV5-1 ASSSRFGEGAYGYT
. TRBV12-3/TRBV12-4 ASSLSGIQY
. TRBV20-1 SAGSGVYDEKLF
TRBD2 TRBV6-5 ASGLTSGTLHEQY
. TRBV7-9 ASSLEMTVGGYNEQF